The TCR beta chain described here comes from a study of spatial heterogeneity in lung cancer (dated by TCRdb to between 2017 and 2020). Some background on the complete study: More beta-chain than alpha-chain transcripts were consistently detected, likely reflecting higher beta-chain transcript abundance. In the raw uncorrected reads, each unique combination of TCR and UMI appeared more than ten times on average. The study quantitatively compared TCR alpha and beta repertoires across multiple tumor regions, matched nontumor lung and blood in non-small cell lung cancer. TCR repertoire features were related to nonsynonymous mutation counts determined by whole-exome sequencing of tumor tissue. At surgery, both alpha and beta chains were TCR-sequenced in 220 tumor regions, fewer than 85 matched nontumor lung samples and a few dozen PBMC samples.

Per the publication, the time point label means: sample taken at primary tumor resection. Without any cell sorting, TCR sequencing was performed on whole RNA extracted either from tumor and nontumor lung tissue or from cryopreserved PBMC samples. The donors were approximately 70 patients from the lung TRACERx cohort who had early-stage, untreated non-small cell lung cancer. A patient was chosen for TCR sequencing only when enough RNA was available from at least two tumor regions. The method behind the library was 5' RACE. The reads were generated on a NextSeq 500. In the TCR library protocol, a unique molecular identifier was attached to each TCR cDNA molecule so that PCR and sequencing errors could be corrected. The authors processed their data as follows. TCR identification, UMI-based error correction and CDR3 extraction were performed with Decombinator tools. Expanded TCRs were defined as those above a frequency of 2 per 1,000, corresponding to the top 1% of the tumor frequency distribution. Each repertoire was subsampled 100 times to 5,000 TCRs, after which Renyi diversity was computed with the R vegan package. CDR3 similarity networks were built from amino acid triplet string-kernel similarity, connecting CDR3s with pairwise similarity above 0.82. Through fastp at Q25 and MiXCR, TCRdb rebuilt clones from the public reads, retaining in-frame beta chains. Identical CDR3 protein sequences are pooled into one entry, listed with their most common genes and DNA. The V and J calls follow TCRdb's processing rather than the paper's. Counted in this sample were about 82,000 distinct CDR3 sequences; roughly 13% of them appeared once. Under 5.5% of the sample comes from the top ten.

On the study overall, not on this receptor specifically: Ubiquitous expanded tumor TCRs showed up in blood more often at tumor resection than at routine follow-up. Confirming at a functional level the hypothesis that regional TCRs recognize regional mutations was considered to require additional single-cell paired TCR alpha and beta sequencing.

The table lists this clonotype with a few counts. This clone's antigen is unknown. Per-base qualities were not stored, and no clone one base away is much larger. Including the terminal cysteine and phenylalanine, the CDR3 comprises 14 residues. Only the CDR3 DNA is retained, 42 bases long and in frame from the first base. Per the germline V gene (reference sequence), MNHNY is the CDR1 and SVGAGI is the CDR2. Between the V and J ends, shortened by 0 bases and 6 bases respectively, the junction contains 11 bases. The sequences come from PBMCs, collected at surgery. The sequence derives from a male donor with early-stage non-small cell lung cancer. The V and J genes are TRBV6-6 and TRBJ1-2; TRBD1 is a possible D gene, resting on 5 matching bases. The CDR3 has the sequence CASSYSRGEDGYTF. The DNA sequence is as follows: TGTGCCAGCAGTTACTCGAGGGGAGAAGATGGCTACACCTTC.